The 9 T cell receptor beta chains below all came from one sample that was sequenced in a study of blood T cell repertoires in COVID-19. The assay was immunoSEQ multiplex PCR, and TCRdb's table has in-frame clones only and misses some. The data hold just over 150,000 clones, with around 89% observed a single time. The specimen sequenced was PBMCs or T cells enriched from blood (not recorded which). The receptors derive from a woman aged 50 to 60 who had recovered from COVID-19.

V and J are TRBV7-9 and TRBJ1-3, with a weak D call TRBD1 (6 bases). V was pared by 2 bases and J by 4 bases, with 15 bases between. The CDR3 runs 16 residues. Germline CDR1 reads SEHNR; CDR2 reads FQNEAQ (reference sequence). This CDR3 reads CASSLQQGLSGNTIYF. CDR3 in DNA: TGTGCCAGCAGCTTACAACAGGGATTGTCCGGAAACACCATATATTTT. The variable domain in full, with the rest retrieved from reference TRBV7-9 and TRBJ1-3, is DTGVSQNPRHKITKRGQNVTFRCDPISEHNRLYWYRQTLGQGPEFLTYFQNEAQLEKSRLLSDRFSAERPKGSFSTLEIQRTEQGDSAMYLCASSLQQGLSGNTIYFGEGSWLTVV.

This clone was observed a single time. This rearrangement joins TRBV29-1 to TRBJ2-7; 8 bases match TRBD1. The germline V gene encodes CDR1 SQVTM and CDR2 ANQGSEA. This CDR3 has 13 amino acids. The trim removed 6 bases at V and 2 bases at J, leaving 6 bases unmatched. The CDR3 DNA sequence: TGCAGCGTCGTGACAGGGGATCCCTACGAGCAGTACTTC. Translation gives CSVVTGDPYEQYF.

J is TRBJ2-1 and V is TRBV29-1; 8 bases map to TRBD2. Germline CDR1 is SQVTM and CDR2 is ANQGSEA. V gave up 6 bases and J gave up 4 bases; unmatched junction bases: 5. The CDR3 is 13 amino acids. This CDR3 reads CSVPRGGYNEQFF. The CDR3 DNA reads as TGCAGCGTGCCCCGGGGGGGTTACAATGAGCAGTTCTTC.

This clone showed up just a few times. This chain joins TRBV30 and TRBJ1-1; D possibly corresponds to TRBD1 (6 bases). CDR3 length: 13 amino acids. Trimming removed 4 bases at V and 1 base at J, with 10 bases between. The germline gives CDR1 GTSNPN, CDR2 SVGIG (reference sequence). The CDR3 bases are TGTGCCTGGACCAGGGGACGGAACACTGAAGCTTTCTTT. Its protein product is CAWTRGRNTEAFF.

V and J are TRBV19 and TRBJ2-5; perhaps TRBD1 as D (5 bases). Germline V gene sequence: CDR1 LNHDA, CDR2 SQIVND (reference sequence). The CDR3 runs 13 residues. V lost 0 bases and J 4 bases, leaving 6 bases between the germline ends. The CDR3 sequence is CASSIDDRETQYF. DNA of the CDR3: TGTGCCAGTAGTATAGACGACAGAGAGACCCAGTACTTC.

Notes on this clone: The identical CDR3 is also encoded by other nucleotide sequences in the sample. The V call is TRBV24-1, the J call TRBJ1-2; TRBD1 might be the D (5 bases). This CDR3 comprises 12 residues. Germline CDR1 is KGHDR and CDR2 is SFDVKD. The V end was cut by 5 bases, the J end by 8 bases, with 11 bases between. The CDR3 DNA is TGTGCCACCAGTGTCACCGGGGGGGGCTACACCTTC. Translating it yields CATSVTGGGYTF.

The CDR3 loop is CASSYPGGPVENIQYF. CDR3 nucleotide sequence: TGTGCCAGCAGTTATCCGGGGGGGCCGGTCGAAAACATTCAGTACTTC. The chain employs TRBV7-9 and TRBJ2-4; 8 positions match TRBD2. The V segment lost 6 bases and the J segment 5 bases; nucleotides outside the gene matches: 12. CDR3 length: 16 amino acids. CDR1 is SEHNR and CDR2 is FQNEAQ in the germline V gene (reference sequence).

The chain is built from TRBV7-9 and TRBJ1-6, with 8 bases identical to TRBD1. CDR3 length: 17 residues. The germline V gene encodes CDR1 SEHNR and CDR2 FQNEAQ (reference sequence). The ends lost 5 bases at V and 7 bases at J; junction bases unmatched: 13. CDR3 DNA: TGTGCCAGCAGCCGACCGACAGGGGCTTTAGGAAATTCACCCCTCCACTTT. Amino acids: CASSRPTGALGNSPLHF.

This chain links TRBV5-1 with TRBJ2-3, with D possibly matching TRBD2 (9 bases). The V gene's germline CDR1 is SGHRS and CDR2 YFSETQ. The CDR3 runs to 15 residues. V dropped 4 bases and J dropped 6 bases, with 18 bases sitting between them. In DNA, the CDR3 is TGCGCCAGCAGCGATTTAGCGGGGGACAGGGATACGCAGTATTTT. Amino acid sequence: CASSDLAGDRDTQYF.